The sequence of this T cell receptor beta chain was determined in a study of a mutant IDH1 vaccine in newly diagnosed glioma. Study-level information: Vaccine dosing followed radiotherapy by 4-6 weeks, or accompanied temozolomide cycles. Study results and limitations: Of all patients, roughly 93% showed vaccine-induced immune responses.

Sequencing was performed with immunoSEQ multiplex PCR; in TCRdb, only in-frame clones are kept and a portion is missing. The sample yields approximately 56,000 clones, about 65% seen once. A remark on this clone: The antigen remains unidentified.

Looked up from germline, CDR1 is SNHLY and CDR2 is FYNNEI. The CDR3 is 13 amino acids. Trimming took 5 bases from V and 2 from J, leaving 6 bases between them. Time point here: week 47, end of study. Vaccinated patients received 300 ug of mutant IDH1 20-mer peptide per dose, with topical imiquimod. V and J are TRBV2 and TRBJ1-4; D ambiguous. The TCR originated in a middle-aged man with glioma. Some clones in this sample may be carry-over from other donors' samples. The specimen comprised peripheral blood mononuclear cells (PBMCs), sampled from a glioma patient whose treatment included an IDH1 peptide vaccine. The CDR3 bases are TGTGCCAGCAGTAGTTATACTAATGAAAAACTGTTTTTT. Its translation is CASSSYTNEKLFF.